This T cell receptor (beta chain) was captured in a study of CD8+ T cells in alopecia areata. Extracted RNA was reverse transcribed into cDNA, the sequencing template. The assay was immunoSEQ multiplex PCR, and TCRdb's table has in-frame clones only and misses some. The sample yields 90,000 to 130,000 clones, roughly 55% seen once. This clone has only a few counts. Its antigen is unidentified. Study-level points and caveats: Clonality in lesional scalp, especially alopecia totalis/universalis, exceeded that of normal scalp. Sequencing of scalp samples also includes resident alphabeta T cells from normal skin.

The CDR3 spans 12 residues. Trimming cost V 7 bases and J 4 bases, with 10 bases left between them. Germline V CDR1 and CDR2: LNHDA, SQIVND (reference sequence). Sequenced: NKG2D-low CD8+ T cells sorted from blood. The origin of this receptor is a human donor with alopecia areata. This rearrangement joins TRBV19 to TRBJ2-5; unclear D gene. The CDR3, as DNA: TGTGCCAGTAATGCCCCGGGAGAGACCCAGTACTTC. It is translated as CASNAPGETQYF.